The 32 T cell receptor beta chains reported below all come from one sample, sequenced in a study of OX40 agonist ivuxolimab in advanced cancers. Sequenced by immunoSEQ multiplex PCR; TCRdb stores in-frame clones only, minus some. The sample contains approximately 100,000 clones, around 90% of which appear only once. The specimen comprised CD4+ or CD8+ T cells sorted from blood, sampled in a trial of the OX40 agonist ivuxolimab. These receptor sequences come from an adult with an advanced solid tumor such as melanoma, head and neck, liver or kidney cancer.

The table lists this clone with a count of one. This chain links TRBV6-5 with TRBJ1-4; possibly TRBD1 for D (5 bases). The CDR3 is 14 residues long. Germline V gives CDR1 MNHEY, CDR2 SVGAGI. Trimming removed 7 bases from V and 10 bases from J, with 19 bases in between. The DNA of the CDR3 is TGTGCCAGCACATCCGGGACCTACAAGGGAAAACTGTTTTTT. This sequence encodes CASTSGTYKGKLFF.

This clone has just one count. The chain carries TRBV4-1 and TRBJ2-1, with D hard to call. This CDR3 spans 14 amino acids. V was shortened by 1 base and J by 4 bases, with 8 bases between the two germline ends. The germline gives CDR1 MGHRA, CDR2 YSYEKL. This CDR3 is CASSQVESYNEQFF. Here the CDR3 DNA reads TGCGCCAGCAGCCAAGTTGAATCATACAATGAGCAGTTCTTC.

The chain uses TRBV7-2 and TRBJ2-2; perhaps TRBD1 as D (6 bases). Between the trimmed V and J ends, which lost 2 bases and 7 bases, there was a span of 11 bases. Germline loops: CDR1 SGHTA, CDR2 FQGNSA. The CDR3 has 14 amino acids. The CDR3 loop reads CASSLLGAHGELFF. The CDR3 region has the DNA TGTGCCAGCAGCTTACTGGGGGCACACGGGGAGCTGTTTTTT.

The chain couples TRBV19 to TRBJ2-3; TRBD1 agrees at 8 bases. After removal of 5 bases from V and 3 bases from J, the junction contained 13 bases not matched to a gene. The CDR3 runs 17 residues. Germline CDR1 is LNHDA and CDR2 is SQIVND (reference sequence). CDR3 region: CASSPGQARKGTDTQYF. CDR3 nucleotides: TGTGCCAGTAGTCCGGGACAGGCTCGGAAGGGGACAGATACGCAGTATTTT.

The chain uses TRBV4-1 and TRBJ1-4; D may be TRBD1 (5 bases). V was shortened by 5 bases and J by 8 bases, with 24 bases between the two germline ends. Looked up from germline, CDR1 is MGHRA and CDR2 is YSYEKL. The CDR3 runs 17 residues. The CDR3 region has the DNA TGCGCCAGCAGCGAGGACGGGACGCGGCGAAGATCCGAAAAACTGTTTTTT. Translation gives CASSEDGTRRRSEKLFF.

The chain uses TRBV18 and TRBJ1-2; 8 nucleotides line up with TRBD1. The ends lost 2 bases at V and 3 bases at J; junction bases unmatched: 5. This CDR3 has 15 amino acids. Germline V gives CDR1 KGHSH, CDR2 LQKENI. CDR3 residues: CASSPGPGGDYGYTF. The CDR3 DNA is TGTGCCAGCTCACCAGGACCAGGGGGCGACTATGGCTACACCTTC.

As regards this clone: Other nucleotide sequences in the sample specify the same CDR3. The chain uses TRBV28 and TRBJ2-2; no firm D call. The germline V gene has CDR1 MDHEN and CDR2 SYDVKM. Trimming took off 1 base at V and 6 bases at J, with 0 bases between the two ends. The CDR3 covers 11 residues. The chain's CDR3 is CASSLSGELFF. CDR3 in DNA: TGTGCCAGCAGTTTATCCGGGGAGCTGTTTTTT.

The CDR3 reads CASRFRDGTQETQYF. CDR3 DNA: TGTGCCAGCAGGTTCCGGGACGGGACTCAAGAGACCCAGTACTTC. The V call is TRBV5-5, the J call TRBJ2-5; TRBD2 might be the D (6 bases). Per the germline V gene, CDR1 is SGHKS and CDR2 is YYEKEE (reference sequence). The CDR3 has 15 amino acids. V was shortened by 5 bases and J by 2 bases, with 16 bases between the two germline ends.

This chain uses TRBV18 with TRBJ2-6; 11 positions match TRBD2. CDR3 length: 19 amino acids. Germline CDR1 is KGHSH and CDR2 is LQKENI. The J segment lost 0 bases and the V segment lost 6 bases, leaving 10 bases of the junction unmatched. The CDR3 spells CASSTSGTRDSSGANVLTF. CDR3 bases: TGTGCCAGCTCGACTAGCGGGACAAGGGATTCCTCTGGGGCCAACGTCCTGACTTTC.

This clone was observed a single time. The V gene is TRBV5-6, the J gene TRBJ1-2; no clear D. This CDR3 is 13 amino acids long. Per germline, CDR1 SGHDT and CDR2 YYEEEE. The ends were cut back, 4 bases at V and 2 bases at J, with 9 bases in the middle. The CDR3 sequence: CASSPRSNYGYTF. Written as DNA, the CDR3 is TGTGCCAGCAGCCCTCGGTCGAACTATGGCTACACCTTC.

The sample holds one count of this clone. The chain carries TRBV7-2 and TRBJ2-3, with D uncertain. Trimming removed 4 bases from V and 5 bases from J, with 7 bases in between. This CDR3 comprises 12 residues. Germline lookup yields CDR1 SGHTA and CDR2 FQGNSA. In nucleotides, the CDR3 is TGTGCCAGCAGCTGGCGGCGAGATACGCAGTATTTT. Translation gives CASSWRRDTQYF.

The rearrangement links TRBV27 to TRBJ2-7; D remains ambiguous. Germline V gene data show CDR1 as MNHEY and CDR2 as SMNVEV (reference sequence). The CDR3 sequence is 14 residues long. V gave up 0 bases and J gave up 0 bases, with 6 bases separating them. CDR3 sequence: CASSLSATSYEQYF. CDR3 nucleotide sequence: TGTGCCAGCAGTTTATCTGCCACCTCCTACGAGCAGTACTTC.

The rearrangement uses TRBV28 and TRBJ1-1; TRBD1 might be the D (6 bases). The CDR3 has 15 residues. Germline V gene sequence: CDR1 MDHEN, CDR2 SYDVKM. Deletions cut 7 bases from V and 1 base from J, with 16 bases between. The CDR3 region is CASIPPGAGNTEAFF. The CDR3 DNA reads as TGTGCCAGCATTCCTCCAGGGGCGGGGAACACTGAAGCTTTCTTT.

Of note for this clone: One junction end does not reproduce the germline sequence, and a read error may be involved. The rearrangement uses TRBV7-3 and TRBJ2-1; D possibly corresponds to TRBD2 (6 bases). In germline, CDR1 is SGHTA, CDR2 FQGTGA. CDR3 length: 16 amino acids. The CDR3 loop is CASSLTGTSIYNEQFF. The CDR3 DNA reads TGTGCCAGCAGTTTAACCGGGACTTCTATCTACAATGAGCAGTTCTTC.

A few counts support this clone. V usage is TRBV10-1 and J usage is TRBJ2-2, with D hard to call. The V and J ends lost 4 bases and 6 bases respectively, with 9 bases between them. The CDR3 is 13 residues long. The germline V gene has CDR1 WNHNN and CDR2 SYGVQD (reference sequence). The CDR3 DNA reads TGCGCCAGCAGTGCCAACTCGCCCGGGGAGCTGTTTTTT. Translating gives CASSANSPGELFF.

This chain links TRBV29-1 with TRBJ2-7; 15 nucleotides align to TRBD2. The CDR3 sequence is 16 residues long. Germline loops: CDR1 SQVTM, CDR2 ANQGSEA. With V trimmed by 5 bases and J by 3 bases, 8 bases remained unmatched. CDR3 nucleotide sequence: TGCAGCGTTTCCGGGACTAGCGGGGGGCAACTCTACGAGCAGTACTTC. This translates into CSVSGTSGGQLYEQYF.

The CDR3 sequence is CAWSVLGGNQPQHF. DNA of the CDR3: TGTGCCTGGAGTGTACTGGGGGGCAATCAGCCCCAGCATTTT. The chain links TRBV30 to TRBJ1-5; possibly TRBD1 for D (5 bases). From germline, CDR1 is GTSNPN and CDR2 SVGIG (reference sequence). V was trimmed by 0 bases and J by 2 bases, leaving 8 bases between them. The CDR3 is 14 amino acids.

This clone was seen a few times. The chain carries TRBV27 and TRBJ1-1, with no clear D. Germline CDR1 MNHEY, CDR2 SMNVEV (reference sequence). This CDR3 has 13 amino acids. V lost 6 bases to trimming and J lost 1 base, with 9 bases between them. CDR3 DNA sequence: TGTGCCAGCAGGAGCGAATCGAACACTGAAGCTTTCTTT. This translates into CASRSESNTEAFF.

The V and J genes are TRBV7-2 and TRBJ2-7; 9 bases map to TRBD1. The ends lost 5 bases at V and 2 bases at J; junction bases unmatched: 7. Germline V gene sequence: CDR1 SGHTA, CDR2 FQGNSA. The CDR3 length is 15 residues. DNA of the CDR3: TGTGCCAGCAGCCGCGGACAGGGGAGAGCCTACGAGCAGTACTTC. Its translation: CASSRGQGRAYEQYF.

V gene TRBV6-1 combines with J gene TRBJ2-3; D tentatively reads TRBD1 or TRBD2 (5 bases each). The germline V and J ends were trimmed by 6 bases and 0 bases, with 10 bases remaining between them. The CDR3 loop spans 14 amino acids. The V gene's germline CDR1 is MNHNS and CDR2 SASEGT. The CDR3 reads CASRGPISTDTQYF. The CDR3 nucleotides are TGTGCCAGCAGGGGACCTATCAGCACAGATACGCAGTATTTT.

The chain recombines TRBV5-5 with TRBJ1-2; TRBD1 matches at 7 bases. The CDR3 is 13 residues long. V lost 5 bases to trimming and J lost 7 bases; unmatched junction nucleotides: 8. CDR1 and CDR2 from the germline V gene are SGHKS and YYEKEE (reference sequence). CDR3 protein: CASRQPGGGGYTF. CDR3 sequence (DNA): TGTGCCAGCAGGCAACCAGGGGGTGGTGGCTACACCTTC.

The rearrangement links TRBV5-6 to TRBJ1-1; 7 bases map to TRBD1. CDR1 is SGHDT, CDR2 YYEEEE, per germline. The length of the CDR3 is 16 residues. Trimming cost V 4 bases and J 1 base; bases outside gene matches: 10. CDR3 sequence: CASSELGQLANTEAFF. The CDR3, as DNA: TGTGCCAGCAGCGAATTGGGACAGCTGGCGAACACTGAAGCTTTCTTT.

V usage is TRBV10-3 and J usage is TRBJ2-3, with TRBD2 identical over 7 bases. Trimming took 8 bases from V and 0 from J; bases not matched to a gene: 5. Germline V gives CDR1 ENHRY, CDR2 SYGVKD. The CDR3 is 14 residues long. The CDR3 loop reads CAIVGGGSTDTQYF. DNA for the CDR3: TGTGCCATCGTAGGCGGGGGTAGCACAGATACGCAGTATTTT.

J is TRBJ2-1 and V is TRBV7-9; tentative D call: TRBD2 (5 bases). Trimming removed 5 bases at V and 9 bases at J, with 20 bases between. The germline gives CDR1 SEHNR, CDR2 FQNEAQ (reference sequence). The CDR3 is made up of 15 amino acids. CDR3 loop: CASSPGWKGDGEQFF. The CDR3 nucleotides read TGTGCCAGCAGCCCGGGCTGGAAGGGAGACGGTGAGCAGTTCTTC.

This chain links TRBV5-1 with TRBJ1-6; 8 bases align to TRBD1. Germline V CDR1 and CDR2: SGHRS, YFSETQ. V lost 4 bases, J lost 10 bases, and 13 bases stayed unmatched. CDR3 size: 16 residues. CDR3 loop: CASSPDTDRGASPLHF. The CDR3 nucleotides read TGCGCCAGCAGCCCAGATACTGACAGGGGAGCCTCACCCCTCCACTTT.

Notes on this clone: One end of the junction is discordant with germline, which a read error may explain. The V call is TRBV19, the J call TRBJ1-5; a possible D gene is TRBD1 (6 bases). CDR1 LNHDA and CDR2 SQIVND come from the germline V gene (reference sequence). The CDR3 loop spans 15 amino acids. CDR3 sequence reads: CASSIADSSNQPQHF. CDR3 DNA: TGTGCCAGTAGCATAGCGGACAGTAGCAATCAGCCCCAGCATTTT.

CDR3 in amino acids: CASSSRGTGVNEQFF. In DNA form, the CDR3 reads TGTGCCAGCAGCAGTAGGGGGACAGGGGTAAATGAGCAGTTCTTC. V and J are TRBV9 and TRBJ2-1; 10 bases are shared with TRBD1. The CDR3 has 15 amino acids. Germline CDR1 is SGDLS and CDR2 is YYNGEE. V gave up 4 bases and J gave up 7 bases; unmatched junction bases: 8.

Worth noting for this clone: One end of the junction fails to match germline, which may point to a read error. The rearrangement links TRBV4-3 to TRBJ1-2, with D maybe TRBD1 (6 bases). Germline-derived CDR1 and CDR2 are LGHNA and YSLEER. This CDR3 contains 13 residues. The CDR3 protein is CASSQEAGGGVDF. Written as DNA, the CDR3 is TGCGCCAGCAGCCAAGAGGCTGGGGGGGGCGTTGACTTC.

The count of this clone is one. The sample has other DNA sequences that encode this CDR3 too. The chain joins TRBV7-9 to TRBJ2-3; no reliable D call. This CDR3 has 14 amino acids. Trimming pared 5 bases from V and 0 bases from J, leaving 9 bases between. Germline V gene sequence: CDR1 SEHNR, CDR2 FQNEAQ (reference sequence). The chain's CDR3 is CASSPLLSTDTQYF. In DNA form, the CDR3 reads TGTGCCAGCAGCCCGCTGCTTAGCACAGATACGCAGTATTTT.

This clone showed up just once. The gene calls are TRBV7-2 and TRBJ2-3; TRBD1 matches at 9 bases. The CDR3 runs 16 residues. J was trimmed by 4 bases and V by 5 bases; bases with no gene match: 10. CDR1 and CDR2 (germline): SGHTA, FQGNSA. CDR3 coding DNA: TGTGCCAGCAGCCTGGGAAGGGACAGGGTTGCAGATACGCAGTATTTT. This translates into CASSLGRDRVADTQYF.

This chain joins TRBV30 and TRBJ1-2; a possible D gene is TRBD1 (6 bases). The germline V gene encodes CDR1 GTSNPN and CDR2 SVGIG (reference sequence). The CDR3 is made up of 15 amino acids. Trimming shortened V by 0 bases and J by 6 bases, and 17 bases separated the two germline ends. The CDR3 loop is CAWSVPGAEFHGYTF. In nucleotides, the CDR3 is TGTGCCTGGAGTGTACCAGGGGCTGAGTTCCATGGCTACACCTTC.

The chain is built from TRBV5-4 and TRBJ2-6; D call uncertain. CDR3 size: 14 residues. The germline gives CDR1 SGHNT, CDR2 YYREEE (reference sequence). The V end lost 5 bases, the J end lost 1 base, and 7 bases lay between the germline ends. CDR3 sequence (DNA): TGTGCCAGCAGTACTCCTTCTGGGGCCAACGTCCTGACTTTC. This translates into CASSTPSGANVLTF.